These T cell receptor beta chains were read from a single sample in a study of T cell responses to AZD1222 COVID-19 vaccine. Profiling relied on immunoSEQ multiplex PCR, and the TCRdb table lists in-frame clones only, not all of them. The table has around 130,000 clones, around 90% seen once. The sample in question was peripheral blood, obtained on day 0 of AZD1222 vaccination. The receptor source for this set is an adult in good health. Each CDR3 is given with its conserved first and last residue. D genes are given only for firm matches. Some rows mark clone size as missing; the rest say once, few, many or name a class of expanded clone.

j_gene,d_gene,abundance,v_gene,CDR3aa,CDR3nt
TRBJ2-7,-,once,TRBV2,CASSLDLSSYEQYF,TGTGCCAGCAGTTTGGACCTCAGCTCCTACGAGCAGTACTTC
TRBJ1-2,-,-,TRBV19,CASSIWWREGDGYTF,TGTGCCAGTAGTATATGGTGGCGGGAAGGAGATGGCTACACCTTC
TRBJ1-4,-,-,TRBV6-1,CASSDTRATNEKLFF,TGTGCCAGCAGTGATACACGTGCAACTAATGAAAAACTGTTTTTT
TRBJ2-6,-,-,TRBV18,CASSPQPSGANVLTF,TGTGCCAGCTCACCGCAGCCCTCTGGGGCCAACGTCCTGACTTTC
TRBJ2-7,-,-,TRBV6-5,CASSYSGGSGYEQYF,TGTGCCAGCAGTTACTCAGGAGGGAGCGGGTACGAGCAGTACTTC
TRBJ2-6,-,-,TRBV7-3,CASSLVGANVLTF,TGTGCCAGCAGCTTGGTAGGGGCCAACGTCCTGACTTTC
TRBJ1-1,-,once,TRBV28,CASSLTWGETEAFF,TGTGCCAGCAGCCTCACGTGGGGGGAAACTGAAGCTTTCTTT
TRBJ1-6,-,-,TRBV19,CASSLWGIISPLHF,TGTGCCAGTAGTTTATGGGGTATAATCTCACCCCTCCACTTT
TRBJ1-2,-,-,TRBV7-3,CASSSDRTQRDYTF,TGTGCCAGCAGCTCGGACCGGACCCAAAGGGACTACACCTTC
TRBJ1-6,-,-,TRBV30,CASYPKFRDYNSPLHF,TGTGCCTCGTACCCCAAATTCAGGGACTATAATTCACCCCTCCACTTT
TRBJ2-1,-,once,TRBV3-1/TRBV3-2,CASTSEAPFGYNEQFF,TGTGCCAGCACCTCAGAAGCGCCTTTTGGCTACAATGAGCAGTTCTTC
TRBJ1-2,-,-,TRBV30,CAWSIARGGYTF,TGTGCCTGGAGTATAGCCCGTGGGGGCTACACCTTC
TRBJ1-5,TRBD1,-,TRBV29-1,CSVDTGGTGQPQHF,TGCAGCGTTGATACAGGGGGAACGGGTCAGCCCCAGCATTTT
TRBJ1-1,-,-,TRBV5-4,CASTRSFGNTEAFF,TGTGCCAGCACCCGAAGCTTTGGGAACACTGAAGCTTTCTTT
TRBJ2-7,TRBD2,-,TRBV9,CASSKGPGLNGEQYF,TGTGCCAGCAGCAAAGGGCCGGGACTAAACGGCGAGCAGTACTTC
TRBJ1-3,-,-,TRBV5-4,CASSESSGNTIYF,TGTGCCAGCAGCGAAAGCTCTGGAAACACCATATATTTT
TRBJ2-6,TRBD1,-,TRBV30,CAWTGQGLSGANVLTF,TGTGCCTGGACCGGACAGGGGCTCTCTGGGGCCAACGTCCTGACTTTC
TRBJ2-1,-,-,TRBV18,CASSPLSGVTVGSSYNEQFF,TGTGCCAGCTCACCACTCAGTGGGGTAACGGTTGGGAGCTCCTACAATGAGCAGTTCTTC
TRBJ2-2,-,-,TRBV19,CASRIRRNTGELFF,TGTGCCAGTAGAATTCGGCGGAACACCGGGGAGCTGTTTTTT
TRBJ2-2,TRBD2,-,TRBV7-2,CASGLAGANTGELFF,TGTGCCAGCGGCTTGGCGGGAGCGAACACCGGGGAGCTGTTTTTT
TRBJ2-7,TRBD1,-,TRBV20-1,CSASKGQTYEQYF,TGCAGTGCTAGTAAGGGACAGACCTACGAGCAGTACTTC
TRBJ2-1,-,-,TRBV20-1,CSARVGNEQFF,TGCAGTGCCAGAGTAGGAAATGAGCAGTTCTTC
TRBJ2-2,TRBD1,-,TRBV7-6,CASSSTGTGYTGELFF,TGTGCCAGCAGCTCCACCGGGACAGGTTACACCGGGGAGCTGTTTTTT
TRBJ1-1,TRBD1,-,TRBV5-1,CASSEQGSNAEAFF,TGCGCCAGCAGCGAACAGGGGTCTAACGCTGAAGCTTTCTTT
TRBJ1-6,-,-,TRBV7-6,CASSLGELRSYNSPLHF,TGTGCCAGCAGCTTAGGGGAATTACGCTCCTATAATTCACCCCTCCACTTT
TRBJ1-2,-,once,TRBV2,CASSPQGPVNYGYTF,TGTGCCAGCAGTCCACAGGGCCCAGTAAACTATGGCTACACCTTC
TRBJ2-3,-,-,TRBV7-2,CASSLNADTQYF,TGTGCCAGCAGCTTAAATGCAGATACGCAGTATTTT
TRBJ2-7,-,-,TRBV9,CASSHKVGDNYEQYF,TGTGCCAGCAGTCACAAGGTCGGGGACAACTACGAGCAGTACTTC
TRBJ1-4,-,-,TRBV27,CASRRGGNANEKLFF,TGTGCCAGCAGACGAGGTGGGAACGCTAATGAAAAACTGTTTTTT
TRBJ2-2,TRBD1,-,TRBV27,CASSLLVLGQTGELFF,TGTGCCAGCAGTTTATTGGTTTTGGGACAGACCGGGGAGCTGTTTTTT
TRBJ2-6,-,-,TRBV7-8,CATSPGPGSGANVLTF,TGTGCCACAAGCCCGGGCCCGGGTTCTGGGGCCAACGTCCTGACTTTC
TRBJ2-5,-,-,TRBV7-7,CASSLMTGSAETQYF,TGTGCTAGCAGCCTAATGACAGGTTCGGCAGAGACCCAGTACTTC
TRBJ1-4,-,-,TRBV6-5,CASSYRRTEKLFF,TGTGCCAGCAGTTACCGACGGACTGAAAAACTGTTTTTT
TRBJ1-1,TRBD1,-,TRBV30,CAWVLKGAGTEAFF,TGTGCCTGGGTTCTAAAGGGGGCTGGAACTGAAGCTTTCTTT
TRBJ2-7,-,-,TRBV9,CASSPAQGEQYF,TGTGCCAGCAGTCCGGCGCAGGGCGAGCAGTACTTC
TRBJ1-2,-,-,TRBV5-6,CASSLWGRGYTF,TGTGCCAGCAGCTTGTGGGGTAGAGGCTACACCTTC
TRBJ1-5,-,-,TRBV24-1,CATSEPNSNQPQHF,TGTGCCACCAGTGAGCCTAATAGCAATCAGCCCCAGCATTTT
TRBJ2-2,-,-,TRBV2,CASRRLTNTGELFF,TGTGCCAGCCGGCGACTCACGAACACCGGGGAGCTGTTTTTT
TRBJ1-6,-,-,TRBV5-1,CASSLWDSYNSPLHF,TGCGCCAGCAGCTTGTGGGACTCTTATAATTCACCCCTCCACTTT
TRBJ1-1,-,-,TRBV6-1,CASSESWGYTEAFF,TGTGCCAGCAGTGAATCGTGGGGGTACACTGAAGCTTTCTTT
TRBJ2-7,TRBD2,-,TRBV27,CASSFGLAGAEQYF,TGTGCCAGCAGTTTTGGGCTAGCGGGAGCCGAGCAGTACTTC
TRBJ2-1,-,-,TRBV10-1,CASSESHGPSYNEQFF,TGCGCCAGCAGTGAGTCCCACGGGCCTTCCTACAATGAGCAGTTCTTC
TRBJ1-5,-,-,TRBV3-1/TRBV3-2,CASSQGPTRNQPQHF,TGTGCCAGCAGCCAAGGCCCGACACGCAATCAGCCCCAGCATTTT
TRBJ2-6,TRBD2,once,TRBV10-3,CAIRAGLFSSGANVLTF,TGTGCCATCAGAGCGGGACTTTTTTCCTCTGGGGCCAACGTCCTGACTTTC
TRBJ2-1,TRBD2,-,TRBV3-1/TRBV3-2,CASSPSGIVNEQFF,TGTGCCAGCAGCCCTAGCGGGATAGTCAATGAGCAGTTCTTC
TRBJ1-5,-,-,TRBV7-9,CASSFLNQPQHF,TGTGCCAGCAGCTTTTTGAATCAGCCCCAGCATTTT